This note documents a single T cell receptor (beta chain) sequence. This clone has a single count. The target of this receptor is not known. No much larger clone exists at a distance of one base, and base qualities are not known. The sample is drawn from a study of graft-versus-host responses after intestinal transplantation (dated by TCRdb to about 2021). For context, the study as a whole: Multivisceral, liver-intestinal, or isolated intestinal transplants were received by the recipients. Donor T cell macrochimerism was defined as a peak of at least 4% donor T cells among recipient peripheral blood mononuclear cells. The cohort enrolled about two dozen intestinal transplant recipients including one retransplant, and 3 patients lacking pretransplant specimens were excluded. Samples from a few later patients were sequenced in-house on an Illumina MiSeq with MiXCR processing rather than by the commercial service. Anti-thymocyte globulin induction was given to all recipients, followed by maintenance tacrolimus and steroids for two to four years. To identify alloreactive clones, pre-transplant mixed lymphocyte reaction products were sequenced and then compared with unstimulated pre-transplant donor and recipient T cells. Bulk TCR-beta CDR3 sequencing was used to track graft-versus-host and host-versus-graft alloreactive T cell clones in the graft, circulation and bone marrow after intestinal transplantation. What the work shows at the level of the full study, not this receptor alone: High GvH to HvG T cell clonal ratios were observed in the allografts of patients with donor T cell macrochimerism. GvH clones were detected in recipient bone marrow, and some of these GvH clones were observed earlier in ileal mucosa or blood, consistent with an intestinal mucosal origin. Early after transplant, peak levels of circulating GvH clones were associated with declines in HvG clones. The conclusions were limited by the relatively low number and heterogeneity of the intestinal transplant patients.

In the first month after transplant, blood samples were collected up to 4 times, and after that at least monthly when available. The method behind the library was the immunoSEQ multiplex PCR assay. For most patients, high-throughput TCR-beta CDR3 sequencing of genomic DNA was performed by Adaptive Biotechnologies. Per the authors' processing: Adaptive's ImmunoSEQ software was the source of the TCR sequencing data for over 15 patients, while a few other patients were processed with MiXCR and VDJtools. CDR3 nucleotide sequences shared by donor and recipient were removed because the origin of these sequences could not be assigned. To be classed as alloreactive, a clone needed at least 2-fold expansion over unstimulated cells and a minimum CFSE-low frequency of 0.002% (template counts) or 0.001% (read counts). Clones detected in sequenced pre-transplant spleen, lymph node, or MLR CFSE-low populations of the donor or recipient were defined as mappable. Cumulative frequency of alloreactive clones was calculated as a percentage of all sequences weighted by copy number. The table was pulled from immuneACCESS by TCRdb, which kept in-frame rearrangements only. Such tables lose some clones; where checked, under half of the loss comes from unresolved V genes, and the rest has no known cause. V and J calls and clone size are given by that table; D and trimming were obtained from the DNA. The sample table contains a few thousand clones; only one count was recorded for about 71% of them. 35% to 40% of the sample comes from the top ten.

The sequencing used PBMCs, collected 300 to 330 days after intestinal transplant. This clonotype was obtained from a human patient who received an intestinal transplant, so some T cells may come from the graft donor.

This receptor carries the CDR3 CASSETWSGANVLTF. The base sequence is TGTGCCAGCAGTGAAACCTGGTCTGGGGCCAACGTCCTGACTTTC. The chain couples TRBV6-1 to TRBJ2-6; a confident D gene designation cannot be given. The germline V gene sets CDR1 to MNHNS and CDR2 to SASEGT. Taken from cysteine to phenylalanine, the CDR3 has 15 residues. Here the CDR3 DNA is all that survives: 45 bases in frame from base 1. Deletion took 2 bases off V and 1 base off J, with a span of 6 bases between the germline ends.